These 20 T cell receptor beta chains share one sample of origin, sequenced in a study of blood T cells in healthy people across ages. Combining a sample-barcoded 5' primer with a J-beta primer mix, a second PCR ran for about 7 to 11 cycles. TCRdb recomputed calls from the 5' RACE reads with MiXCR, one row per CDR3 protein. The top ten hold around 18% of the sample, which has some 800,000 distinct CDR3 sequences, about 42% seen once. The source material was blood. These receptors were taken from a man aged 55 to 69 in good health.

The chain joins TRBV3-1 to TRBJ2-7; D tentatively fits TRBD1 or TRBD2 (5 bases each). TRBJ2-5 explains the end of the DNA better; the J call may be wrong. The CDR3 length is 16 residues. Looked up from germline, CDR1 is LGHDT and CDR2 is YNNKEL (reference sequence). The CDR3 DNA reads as TGTGCCAGCAGCCAAGATTCTCGGGGCCCCCTAAAGACCCAGTACTTC. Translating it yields CASSQDSRGPLKTQYF.

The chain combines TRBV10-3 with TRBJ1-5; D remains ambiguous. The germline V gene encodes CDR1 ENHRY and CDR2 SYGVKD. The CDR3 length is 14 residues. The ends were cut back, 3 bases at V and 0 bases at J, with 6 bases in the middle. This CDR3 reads CAISDGDSNQPQHF. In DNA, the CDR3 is TGTGCCATCAGTGATGGGGATAGCAATCAGCCCCAGCATTTT.

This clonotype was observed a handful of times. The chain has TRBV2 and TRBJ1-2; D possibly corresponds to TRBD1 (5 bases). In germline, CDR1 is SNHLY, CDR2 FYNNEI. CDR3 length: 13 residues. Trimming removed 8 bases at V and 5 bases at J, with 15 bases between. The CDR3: CASLWGVEYGYTF. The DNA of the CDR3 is TGTGCCAGCCTCTGGGGGGTAGAATATGGCTACACCTTC. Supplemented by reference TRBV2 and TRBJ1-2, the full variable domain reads EPEVTQTPSHQVTQMGQEVILRCVPISNHLYFYWYRQILGQKVEFLVSFYNNEISEKSEIFDDQFSVERPDGSNFTLKIRSTKLEDSAMYFCASLWGVEYGYTFGSGTRLTVV.

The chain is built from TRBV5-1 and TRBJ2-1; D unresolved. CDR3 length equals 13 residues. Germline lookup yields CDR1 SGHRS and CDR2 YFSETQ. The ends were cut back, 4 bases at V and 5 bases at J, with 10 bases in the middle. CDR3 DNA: TGCGCCAGCAGCGCCCCCGGTAACAATGAGCAGTTCTTC. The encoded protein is CASSAPGNNEQFF.

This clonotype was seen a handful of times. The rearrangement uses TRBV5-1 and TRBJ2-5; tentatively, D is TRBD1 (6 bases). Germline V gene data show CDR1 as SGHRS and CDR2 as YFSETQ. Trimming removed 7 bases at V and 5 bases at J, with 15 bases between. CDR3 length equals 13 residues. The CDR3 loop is CASAEGQGETQYF. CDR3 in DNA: TGCGCCAGCGCTGAGGGCCAGGGGGAGACCCAGTACTTC.

The CDR3 here is CASSTGGTSVGYEQYF. The CDR3 nucleotides are TGTGCCAGCAGCACCGGGGGGACTAGCGTAGGCTACGAGCAGTACTTC. This chain joins TRBV7-2 and TRBJ2-7, with 10 nucleotides matching TRBD2. Germline CDR1 is SGHTA and CDR2 is FQGNSA. V trimming: 5 bases; J trimming: 3 bases; junction bases outside the gene matches: 10. There are 16 residues in the CDR3. Supplemented by reference TRBV7-2 and TRBJ2-7, the full variable domain reads GAGVSQSPSNKVTEKGKDVELRCDPISGHTALYWYRQSLGQGLEFLIYFQGNSAPDKSGLPSDRFSAERTGGSVSTLTIQRTQQEDSAVYLCASSTGGTSVGYEQYFGPGTRLTVT.

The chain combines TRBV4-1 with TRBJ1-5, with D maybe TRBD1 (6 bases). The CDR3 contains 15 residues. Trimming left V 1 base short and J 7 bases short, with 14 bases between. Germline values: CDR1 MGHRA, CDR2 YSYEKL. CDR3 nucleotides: TGCGCCAGCAGCCAAGTACCGGGGGCAAGGCAGCCCCAGCATTTT. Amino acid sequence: CASSQVPGARQPQHF.

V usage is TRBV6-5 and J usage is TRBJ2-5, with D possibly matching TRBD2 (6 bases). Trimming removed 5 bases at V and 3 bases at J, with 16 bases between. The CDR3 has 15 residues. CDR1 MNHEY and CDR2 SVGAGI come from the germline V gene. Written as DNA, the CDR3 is TGTGCCAGCAGTCGGACCGGGACTGGAAAAGAGACCCAGTACTTC. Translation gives CASSRTGTGKETQYF.

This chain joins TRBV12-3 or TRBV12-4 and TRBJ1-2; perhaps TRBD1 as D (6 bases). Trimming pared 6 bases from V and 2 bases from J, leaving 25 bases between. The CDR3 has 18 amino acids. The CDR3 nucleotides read TGTGCCAGCAGAAAAACCCTACTCCGGGACACGCTGAACTATGGCTACACCTTC. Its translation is CASRKTLLRDTLNYGYTF.

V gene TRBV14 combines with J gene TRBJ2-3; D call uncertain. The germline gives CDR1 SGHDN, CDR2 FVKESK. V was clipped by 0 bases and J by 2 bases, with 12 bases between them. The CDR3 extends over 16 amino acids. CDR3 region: CASSQDGPPSTDTQYF. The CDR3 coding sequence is TGTGCCAGCAGCCAAGATGGGCCTCCTTCCACAGATACGCAGTATTTT.

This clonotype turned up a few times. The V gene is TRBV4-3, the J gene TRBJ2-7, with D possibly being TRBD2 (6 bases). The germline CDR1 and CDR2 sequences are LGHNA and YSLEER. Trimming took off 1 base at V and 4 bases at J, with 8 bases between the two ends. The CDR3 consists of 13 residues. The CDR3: CASSQGGVYEQYF. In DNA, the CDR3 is TGCGCCAGCAGCCAAGGGGGGGTTTACGAGCAGTACTTC.

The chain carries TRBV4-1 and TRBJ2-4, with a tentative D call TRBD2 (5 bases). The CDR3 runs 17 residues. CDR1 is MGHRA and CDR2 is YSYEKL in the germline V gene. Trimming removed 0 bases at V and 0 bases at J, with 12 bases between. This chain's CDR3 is CASSQEEGTLAKNIQYF. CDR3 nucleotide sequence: TGCGCCAGCAGCCAAGAAGAGGGCACTCTAGCCAAAAACATTCAGTACTTC.

The CDR3 region is CASSRQGLTYEQYF. The CDR3 DNA reads as TGTGCCAGCAGTCGACAGGGCCTTACCTACGAGCAGTACTTC. The chain joins TRBV6-2 or TRBV6-3 to TRBJ2-7, with 7 nucleotides matching TRBD1. Per germline, CDR1 MNHEY and CDR2 SVGEGT. This CDR3 is built from 14 residues. With 5 bases clipped from V and 2 bases from J, the junction kept 6 bases outside the gene matches.

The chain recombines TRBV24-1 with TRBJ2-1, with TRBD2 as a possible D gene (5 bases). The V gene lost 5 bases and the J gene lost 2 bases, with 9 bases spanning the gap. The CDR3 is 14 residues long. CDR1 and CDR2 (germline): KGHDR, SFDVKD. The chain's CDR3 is CATSVSGTYNEQFF. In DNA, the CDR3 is TGTGCCACCAGTGTGTCCGGGACCTACAATGAGCAGTTCTTC.

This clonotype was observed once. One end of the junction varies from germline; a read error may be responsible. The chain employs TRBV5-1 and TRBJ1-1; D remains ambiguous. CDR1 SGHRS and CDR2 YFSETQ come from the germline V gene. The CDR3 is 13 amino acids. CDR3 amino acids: CASSLPENTETFF. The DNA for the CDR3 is TGCGCCAGCAGCTTGCCGGAGAACACTGAAACTTTCTTT. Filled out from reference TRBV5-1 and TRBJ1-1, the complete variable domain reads KAGVTQTPRYLIKTRGQQVTLSCSPISGHRSVSWYQQTPGQGLQFLFEYFSETQRNKGNFPGRFSGRQFSNSRSEMNVSTLELGDSALYLCASSLPENTETFFGQGTRLTVV.

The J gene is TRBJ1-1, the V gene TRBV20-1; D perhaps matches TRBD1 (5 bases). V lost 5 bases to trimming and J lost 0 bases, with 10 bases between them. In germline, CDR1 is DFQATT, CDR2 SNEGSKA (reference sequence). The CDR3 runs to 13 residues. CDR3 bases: TGCAGTGCTGTACAGGTACTGAACACTGAAGCTTTCTTT. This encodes CSAVQVLNTEAFF.

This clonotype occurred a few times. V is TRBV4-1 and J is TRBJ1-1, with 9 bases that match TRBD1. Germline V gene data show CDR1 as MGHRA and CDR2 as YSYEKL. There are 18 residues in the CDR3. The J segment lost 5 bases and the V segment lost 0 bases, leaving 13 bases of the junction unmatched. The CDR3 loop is CASSQEFTHRGLWTEAFF. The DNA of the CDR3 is TGCGCCAGCAGCCAAGAATTTACCCACAGGGGGCTTTGGACTGAAGCTTTCTTT.

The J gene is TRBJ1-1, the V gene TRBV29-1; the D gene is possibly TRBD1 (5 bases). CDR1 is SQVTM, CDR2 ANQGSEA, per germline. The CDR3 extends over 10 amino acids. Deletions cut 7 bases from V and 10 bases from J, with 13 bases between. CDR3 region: CSGLGVGAFF. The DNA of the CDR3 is TGCAGCGGCTTAGGGGTTGGAGCTTTCTTT.

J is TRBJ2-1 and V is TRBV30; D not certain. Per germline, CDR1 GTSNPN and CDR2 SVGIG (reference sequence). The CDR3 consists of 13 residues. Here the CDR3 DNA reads TGTGCGTTGGCAGGCCAAGTATACAATGAGCAGTTCTTC. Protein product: CALAGQVYNEQFF.

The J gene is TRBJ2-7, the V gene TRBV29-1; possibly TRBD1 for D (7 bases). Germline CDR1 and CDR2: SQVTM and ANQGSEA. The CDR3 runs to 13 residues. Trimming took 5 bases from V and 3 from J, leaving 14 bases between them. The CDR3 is CSVWGGQVYEQYF. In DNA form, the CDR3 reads TGCAGCGTTTGGGGAGGACAGGTCTACGAGCAGTACTTC.